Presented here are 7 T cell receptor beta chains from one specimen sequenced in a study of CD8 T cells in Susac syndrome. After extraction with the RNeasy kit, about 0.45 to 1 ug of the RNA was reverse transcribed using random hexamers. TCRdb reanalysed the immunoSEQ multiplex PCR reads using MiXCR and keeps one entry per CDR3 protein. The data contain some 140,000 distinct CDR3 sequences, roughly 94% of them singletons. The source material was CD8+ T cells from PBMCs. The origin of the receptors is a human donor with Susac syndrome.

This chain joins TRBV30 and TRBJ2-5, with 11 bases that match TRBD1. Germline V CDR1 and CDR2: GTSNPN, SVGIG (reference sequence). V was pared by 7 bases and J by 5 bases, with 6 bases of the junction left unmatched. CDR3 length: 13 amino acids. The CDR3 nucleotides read TGTGCCTTCAGGGACAGGGGGAGGGAGACCCAGTACTTC. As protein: CAFRDRGRETQYF.

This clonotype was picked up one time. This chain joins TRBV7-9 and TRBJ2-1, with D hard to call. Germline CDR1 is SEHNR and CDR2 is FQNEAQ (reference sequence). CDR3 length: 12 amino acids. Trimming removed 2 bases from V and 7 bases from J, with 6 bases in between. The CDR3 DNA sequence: TGTGCCAGCAGCTTATTGCATAATGAGCAGTTCTTC. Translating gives CASSLLHNEQFF.

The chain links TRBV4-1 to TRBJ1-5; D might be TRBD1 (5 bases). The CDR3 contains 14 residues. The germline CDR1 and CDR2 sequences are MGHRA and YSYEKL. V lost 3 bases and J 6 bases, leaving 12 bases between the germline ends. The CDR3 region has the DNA TGCGCCAGCAGCCATCGGGGGGTAGGTCAGCCCCAGCATTTT. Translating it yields CASSHRGVGQPQHF.

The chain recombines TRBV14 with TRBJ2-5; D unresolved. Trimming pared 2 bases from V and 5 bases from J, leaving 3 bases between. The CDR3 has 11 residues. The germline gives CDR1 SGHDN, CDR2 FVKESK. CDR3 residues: CASSQLETQYF. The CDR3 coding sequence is TGTGCCAGCAGCCAACTTGAGACCCAGTACTTC.

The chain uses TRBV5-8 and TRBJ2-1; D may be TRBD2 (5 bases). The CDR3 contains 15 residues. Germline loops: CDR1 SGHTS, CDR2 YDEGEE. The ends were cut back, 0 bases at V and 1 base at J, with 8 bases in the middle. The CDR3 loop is CASSLGRASYNEQFF. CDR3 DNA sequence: TGTGCCAGCAGCTTGGGGCGGGCTTCCTACAATGAGCAGTTCTTC.

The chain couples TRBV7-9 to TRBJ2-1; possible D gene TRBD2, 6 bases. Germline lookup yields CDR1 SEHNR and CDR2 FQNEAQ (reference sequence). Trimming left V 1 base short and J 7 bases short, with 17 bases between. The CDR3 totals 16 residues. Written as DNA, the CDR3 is TGTGCCAGCAGCTTAGTGGAGGGGCCAAACGGGAATGAGCAGTTCTTC. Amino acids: CASSLVEGPNGNEQFF.

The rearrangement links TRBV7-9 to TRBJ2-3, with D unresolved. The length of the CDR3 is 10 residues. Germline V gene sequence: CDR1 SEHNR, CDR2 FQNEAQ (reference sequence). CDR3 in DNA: TGTGTTATACGTGGCGATACGCAGTATTTT. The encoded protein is CVIRGDTQYF.